Listed here is a single TCR beta chain. This sample is drawn from a study of cytomegalovirus exposure and HLA in healthy donors. Vbeta (60) and Jbeta (13) primers were used in the PCR. Method: immunoSEQ multiplex PCR; TCRdb's copy keeps in-frame clones and lacks some. The sample has some 170,000 clones; just under 80% are singletons. The CDR3 totals 17 residues. Germline V gene lookup returns CDR1 SGHNT and CDR2 YENEEA. Germline trimming cut 1 base from V and 4 bases from J; bases unmatched to any gene: 9. The chain employs TRBV11-3 and TRBJ2-5, with 10 bases aligning to TRBD1. Source material: PBMCs. The receptor was derived from a female donor in good health and CMV-seronegative. This CDR3 reads CASSLAGDRGLRETQYF. The CDR3 region has the DNA TGTGCCAGCAGCTTAGCCGGCGACAGGGGGCTAAGAGAGACCCAGTACTTC.